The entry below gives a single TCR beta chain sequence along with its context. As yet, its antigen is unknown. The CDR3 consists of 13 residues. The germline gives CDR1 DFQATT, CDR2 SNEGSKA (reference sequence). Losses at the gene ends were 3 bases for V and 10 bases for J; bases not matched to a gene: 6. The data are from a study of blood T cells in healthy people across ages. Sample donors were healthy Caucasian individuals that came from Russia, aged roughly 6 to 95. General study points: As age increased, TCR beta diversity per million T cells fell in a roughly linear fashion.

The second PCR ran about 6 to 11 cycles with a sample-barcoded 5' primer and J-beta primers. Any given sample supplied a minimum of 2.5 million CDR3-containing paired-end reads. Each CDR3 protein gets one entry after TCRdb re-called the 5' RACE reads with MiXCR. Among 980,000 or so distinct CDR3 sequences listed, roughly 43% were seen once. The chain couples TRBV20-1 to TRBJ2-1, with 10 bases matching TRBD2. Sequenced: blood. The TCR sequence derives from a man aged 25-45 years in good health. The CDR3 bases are TGCAGTGCTAGGCCCCCTAGCGGGGGAGAGCAGTTCTTC. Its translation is CSARPPSGGEQFF.